This T cell receptor (beta chain) derives from a study of beta chain features in type 1 diabetes. The wider study: Age, gender and cell yields were alike across patients and healthy donors. Study-level points and caveats: Type 1 diabetes patients had moderately but significantly shorter TCRB CDR3s in all four CD4+ subsets. Researchers cautioned that cDNA sequencing could over-represent cells with high TCR expression.

Expressed TCRB transcripts were sequenced because the entire RNA isolate underwent reverse transcription. This table comes from immunoSEQ multiplex PCR, and its TCRdb copy is limited to in-frame clones, with some not included. The repertoire consists of 600,000 or so clones, with roughly an eighth occurring once and the leading ten covering around 0.12%. The CDR3 loop spans 14 amino acids. The V segment lost 2 bases and the J segment 5 bases; nucleotides outside the gene matches: 6. CDR1 is SGHRS and CDR2 is YFSETQ in the germline V gene. This clone was detected a few times. What it recognizes is unknown.

The source is a young man with type 1 diabetes. This chain connects TRBV5-1 to TRBJ2-5; TRBD1 matches 7 bases. Sequencing was performed on naive CD4+ T cells from blood. CDR3 in amino acids: CASSFRGRRETQYF. The CDR3 DNA is TGCGCCAGCAGCTTTAGGGGGCGTCGGGAGACCCAGTACTTC.